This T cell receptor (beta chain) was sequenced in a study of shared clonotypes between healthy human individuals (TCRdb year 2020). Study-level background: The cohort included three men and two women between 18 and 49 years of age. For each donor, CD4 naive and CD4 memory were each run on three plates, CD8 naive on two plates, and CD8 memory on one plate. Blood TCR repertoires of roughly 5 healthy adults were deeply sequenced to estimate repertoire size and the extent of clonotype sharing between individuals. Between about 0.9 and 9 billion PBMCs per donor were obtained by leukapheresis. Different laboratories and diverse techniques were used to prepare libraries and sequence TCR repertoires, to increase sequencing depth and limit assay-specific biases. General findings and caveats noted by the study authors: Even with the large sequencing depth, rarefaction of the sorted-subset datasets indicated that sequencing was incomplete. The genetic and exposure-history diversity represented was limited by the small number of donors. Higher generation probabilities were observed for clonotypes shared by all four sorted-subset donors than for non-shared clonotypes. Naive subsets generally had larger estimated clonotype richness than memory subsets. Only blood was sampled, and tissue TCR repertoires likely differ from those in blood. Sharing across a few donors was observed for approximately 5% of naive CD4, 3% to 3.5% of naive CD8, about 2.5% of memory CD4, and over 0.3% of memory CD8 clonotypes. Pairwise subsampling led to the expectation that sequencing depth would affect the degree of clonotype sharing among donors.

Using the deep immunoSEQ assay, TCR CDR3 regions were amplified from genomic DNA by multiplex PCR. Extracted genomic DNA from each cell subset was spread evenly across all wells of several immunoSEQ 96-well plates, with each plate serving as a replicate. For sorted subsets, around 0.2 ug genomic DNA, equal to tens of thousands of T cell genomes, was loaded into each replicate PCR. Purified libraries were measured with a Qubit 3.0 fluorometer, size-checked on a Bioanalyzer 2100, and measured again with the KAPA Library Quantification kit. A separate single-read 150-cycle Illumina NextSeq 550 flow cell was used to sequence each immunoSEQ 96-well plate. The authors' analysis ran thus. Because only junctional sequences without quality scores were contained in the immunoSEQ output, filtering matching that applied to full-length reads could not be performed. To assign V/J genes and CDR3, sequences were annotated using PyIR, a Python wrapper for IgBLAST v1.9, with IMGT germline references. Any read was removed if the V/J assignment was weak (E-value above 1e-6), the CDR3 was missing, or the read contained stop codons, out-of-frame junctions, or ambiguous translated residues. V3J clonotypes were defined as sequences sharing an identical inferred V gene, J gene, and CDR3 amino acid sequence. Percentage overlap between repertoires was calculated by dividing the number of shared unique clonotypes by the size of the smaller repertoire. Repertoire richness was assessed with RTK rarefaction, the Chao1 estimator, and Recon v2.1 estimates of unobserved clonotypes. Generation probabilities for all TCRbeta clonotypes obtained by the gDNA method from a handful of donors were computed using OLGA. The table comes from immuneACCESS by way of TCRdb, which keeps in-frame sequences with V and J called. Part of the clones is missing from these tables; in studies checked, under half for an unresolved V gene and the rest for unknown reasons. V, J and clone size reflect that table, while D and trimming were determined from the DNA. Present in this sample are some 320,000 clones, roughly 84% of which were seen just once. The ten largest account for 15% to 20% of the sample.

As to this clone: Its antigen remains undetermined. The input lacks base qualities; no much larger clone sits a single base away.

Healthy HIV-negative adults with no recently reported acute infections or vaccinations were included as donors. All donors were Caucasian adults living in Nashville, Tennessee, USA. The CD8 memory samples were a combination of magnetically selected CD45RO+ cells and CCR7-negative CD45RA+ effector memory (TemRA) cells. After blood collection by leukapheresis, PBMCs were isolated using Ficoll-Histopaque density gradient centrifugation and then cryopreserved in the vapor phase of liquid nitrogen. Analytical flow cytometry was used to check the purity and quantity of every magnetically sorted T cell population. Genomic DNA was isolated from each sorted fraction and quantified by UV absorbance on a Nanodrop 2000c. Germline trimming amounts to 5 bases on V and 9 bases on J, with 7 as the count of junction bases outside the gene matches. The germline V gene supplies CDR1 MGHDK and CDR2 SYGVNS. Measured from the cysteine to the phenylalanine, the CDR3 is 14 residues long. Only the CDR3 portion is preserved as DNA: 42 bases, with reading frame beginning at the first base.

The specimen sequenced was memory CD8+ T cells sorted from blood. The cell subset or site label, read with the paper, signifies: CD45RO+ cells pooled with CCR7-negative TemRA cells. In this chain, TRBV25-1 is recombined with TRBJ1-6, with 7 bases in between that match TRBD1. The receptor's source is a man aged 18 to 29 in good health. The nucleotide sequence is TGTGCCAGCAGTAGACAGGGCGGGTCTTCACCCCTCCACTTT. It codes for CASSRQGGSSPLHF.